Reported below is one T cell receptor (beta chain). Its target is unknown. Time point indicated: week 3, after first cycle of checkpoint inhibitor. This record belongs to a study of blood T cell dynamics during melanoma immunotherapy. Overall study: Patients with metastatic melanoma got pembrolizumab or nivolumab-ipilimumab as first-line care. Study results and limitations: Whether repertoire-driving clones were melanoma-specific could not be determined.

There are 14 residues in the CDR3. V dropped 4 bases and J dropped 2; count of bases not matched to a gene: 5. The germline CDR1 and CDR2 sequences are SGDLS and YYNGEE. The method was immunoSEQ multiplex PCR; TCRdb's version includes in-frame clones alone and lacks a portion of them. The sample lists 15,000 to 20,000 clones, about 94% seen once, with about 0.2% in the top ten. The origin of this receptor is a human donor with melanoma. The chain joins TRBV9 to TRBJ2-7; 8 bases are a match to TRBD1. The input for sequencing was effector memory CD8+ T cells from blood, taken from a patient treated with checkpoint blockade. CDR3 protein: CASSLGQGTYEQYF. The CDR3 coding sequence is TGTGCCAGCAGCCTCGGACAGGGAACCTACGAGCAGTACTTC.